This T cell receptor (beta chain) was identified in a study of CD8 T cells in ankylosing spondylitis. With regard to this clonotype: Possible read error: a much larger clone is one base away.

TCRdb called the 5' RACE reads again in MiXCR, with one record for every CDR3 protein. The profile shows under 200,000 distinct CDR3 sequences, 9.8% of them singletons. Between the trimmed V and J ends, which lost 2 bases and 9 bases, there was a span of 12 bases. The CDR3 loop spans 13 amino acids. Germline V CDR1 and CDR2: SGHNT, YYREEE (reference sequence). The chain links TRBV5-4 to TRBJ2-1, with D possibly called TRBD1 or TRBD2 (5 bases each). The clonotype comes from a female donor with ankylosing spondylitis or in good health (not recorded which). Sequencing was done on a sample of blood, either unsorted or a sorted T cell fraction (not recorded which). The CDR3, as DNA: TGTGCCAGCAGCTTTGCAGGGAGCGTTGAGCAGTTCTTC. The encoded protein is CASSFAGSVEQFF.